The 10 T cell receptor beta chains reported below all come from one sample, sequenced in a study of blood T cells in healthy people across ages. PCR was performed a second time for about 6 to 12 cycles using a sample-barcoded 5' primer and a J-beta primer mix. A single record per CDR3 protein comes from TCRdb applying MiXCR to the 5' RACE reads. Of roughly 1,800,000 distinct CDR3 sequences in the sample, around 50% were seen once. Sample: blood. The receptors stem from a woman in her thirties or forties in good health.

V gene TRBV4-3 combines with J gene TRBJ2-4; 7 bases are shared with TRBD1. CDR3 size: 15 residues. Trimming at V came to 0 bases and at J to 7 bases, leaving 6 bases not matched to a gene. CDR1 and CDR2 (germline): LGHNA, YSLEER. CDR3 amino acids: CASSQDRQGLNIQYF. Written as DNA, the CDR3 is TGCGCCAGCAGCCAAGATAGACAGGGTCTTAACATTCAGTACTTC.

The chain joins TRBV28 to TRBJ2-5; perhaps TRBD1 as D (5 bases). The germline V gene has CDR1 MDHEN and CDR2 SYDVKM. The CDR3 has 12 residues. Trimming took 9 bases from V and 1 from J, leaving 9 bases between them. The CDR3 reads CASHQGQETQYF. In DNA, the CDR3 is TGTGCCAGTCACCAGGGCCAAGAGACCCAGTACTTC.

The chain links TRBV7-9 to TRBJ2-3; no definite D call. The CDR3 totals 13 residues. Trimming took 8 bases from V and 2 from J, leaving 11 bases between them. Germline CDR1 reads SEHNR; CDR2 reads FQNEAQ (reference sequence). As DNA, the CDR3 is TGTGCCAGCGACCCGTATCACACAGATACGCAGTATTTT. This encodes CASDPYHTDTQYF.

This clonotype has only one observation. J is TRBJ1-1 and V is TRBV18; tentatively, D is TRBD1 (5 bases). The CDR3 is 14 residues long. In germline, CDR1 is KGHSH, CDR2 LQKENI. Trimming took off 8 bases at V and 1 base at J, with 14 bases between the two ends. CDR3 amino acids: CASLHVDTNTEAFF. The CDR3 bases are TGTGCCAGCCTCCACGTGGACACGAACACTGAAGCTTTCTTT.

This clonotype was seen more than once but under ten times. The genes are TRBV20-1 and TRBJ2-3, with 7 positions matching TRBD2. The CDR3 is made up of 14 amino acids. V lost 2 bases and J lost 2; bases outside the gene matches: 4. The germline V gene encodes CDR1 DFQATT and CDR2 SNEGSKA (reference sequence). The CDR3 sequence: CSARRDYNTDTQYF. CDR3 nucleotide sequence: TGCAGTGCTAGAAGGGACTATAACACAGATACGCAGTATTTT.

A note on this clonotype: The conserved closing phenylalanine or tryptophan is absent in this CDR3, likely reflecting a read error. Here the CDR3 DNA reads TGTGCCAGCAGCATGACCGGGACAGGGCACAATGAGCAGTTCACC. It is translated as CASSMTGTGHNEQFT. The chain uses TRBV7-8 and TRBJ2-1, with 9 bases lining up with TRBD1. This CDR3 has 15 amino acids. The V segment lost 5 bases and the J segment 5 bases; nucleotides outside the gene matches: 7. Germline-derived CDR1 and CDR2 are SGHVS and FQNEAQ.

The chain recombines TRBV28 with TRBJ2-5; 8 bases map to TRBD1. The J call may be faulty, since TRBJ2-7 better matches the DNA end. Germline values: CDR1 MDHEN, CDR2 SYDVKM. The CDR3 contains 13 residues. For the CDR3, the DNA is TGTGCCAGCAGGGGGACAGGCCAGGGCGAGCAGTACTTC. Residues: CASRGTGQGEQYF.

The chain recombines TRBV10-3 with TRBJ2-7; no definite D call. Per the germline V gene, CDR1 is ENHRY and CDR2 is SYGVKD. The V gene lost 3 bases and the J gene lost 4 bases, with 10 bases spanning the gap. This CDR3 is built from 13 residues. The DNA for the CDR3 is TGTGCCATCAGTGACAGGAAACCTTACGAGCAGTACTTC. Protein sequence: CAISDRKPYEQYF.

This chain links TRBV20-1 with TRBJ1-2; the D gene is possibly TRBD1 (5 bases). From germline, CDR1 is DFQATT and CDR2 SNEGSKA (reference sequence). V lost 2 bases and J 1 base, leaving 17 bases between the germline ends. This CDR3 has 16 amino acids. The CDR3 loop reads CSARSGWVQVNYGYTF. The CDR3 nucleotides read TGCAGTGCTAGATCCGGATGGGTACAGGTTAACTATGGCTACACCTTC.

Only a few counts were recorded for this clonotype. The chain combines TRBV27 with TRBJ2-3; no definite D call. The germline V gene encodes CDR1 MNHEY and CDR2 SMNVEV (reference sequence). The CDR3 length is 18 residues. Deletions cut 5 bases from V and 2 bases from J, with 23 bases between. CDR3 amino acids: CASSPRTGPVGITDTQYF. The CDR3 nucleotides read TGTGCCAGCAGTCCTCGGACGGGCCCGGTGGGGATCACAGATACGCAGTATTTT.